The rows below give T cell receptor beta chains drawn from one sample of a study of shared clonotypes between healthy human individuals. Method: immunoSEQ multiplex PCR; TCRdb's copy keeps in-frame clones and lacks some. The data hold about 470,000 clones, with around 79% observed a single time. Sequencing used PBMCs. Source of these receptors: a woman aged 40 to 55 in good health. Some clones in this sample may be carry-over from other donors' samples. The CDR3 runs from the conserved cysteine through the conserved F or W. The D gene is left open where the match is weak. Some rows mark clone size as missing; the rest say once, few, many or name a class of expanded clone.

-,TRBV20-1,TRBJ2-1,-,11,CSATGSGEQFF,TGCAGTGCTACCGGGAGTGGTGAGCAGTTCTTC
-,TRBV6-4,TRBJ1-2,few,15,CASSSEGGGGDGYTF,TGTGCCAGCAGCTCCGAGGGGGGTGGAGGTGATGGCTACACCTTC
-,TRBV5-4,TRBJ1-5,-,14,CASSLGPGEQPQHF,TGTGCCAGCAGCTTGGGGCCGGGAGAACAGCCCCAGCATTTT
-,TRBV4-3,TRBJ2-1,-,16,CASSQNRDSSYNEQFF,TGCGCCAGCAGCCAAAACCGGGACTCTTCCTACAATGAGCAGTTCTTC
TRBD1,TRBV7-3,TRBJ2-1,-,15,CASSSRQGAFNEQFF,TGTGCCAGCAGCTCTAGACAGGGGGCGTTCAATGAGCAGTTCTTC
-,TRBV5-1,TRBJ2-3,once,15,CASSQRMQNQDTQYF,TGCGCCAGCAGCCAACGGATGCAGAATCAAGATACGCAGTATTTT
TRBD1,TRBV10-3,TRBJ1-1,few,15,CAISELFQGASEAFF,TGTGCCATCAGTGAGTTATTTCAGGGGGCCTCTGAAGCTTTCTTT
-,TRBV4-2,TRBJ1-1,-,17,CASSQEEGLWVNTEAFF,TGTGCCAGCAGCCAAGAAGAAGGTTTATGGGTGAACACTGAAGCTTTCTTT
TRBD2,TRBV15,TRBJ2-1,-,15,CATSPGEGIGDEQFF,TGTGCCACCAGCCCCGGGGAGGGGATCGGGGATGAGCAGTTCTTC
TRBD2,TRBV9,TRBJ2-1,-,14,CASARGRASGEQFF,TGTGCCAGCGCACGAGGGAGGGCTTCGGGGGAGCAGTTCTTC
TRBD2,TRBV4-2,TRBJ2-3,-,17,CASSERFTSGSTDTQYF,TGTGCCAGCAGCGAACGCTTTACTAGCGGGAGCACAGATACGCAGTATTTT
-,TRBV28,TRBJ1-2,-,13,CASSSLGGGGYTF,TGTGCCAGCAGTAGCTTGGGTGGCGGCGGCTACACCTTC
-,TRBV11-2,TRBJ1-6,-,14,CASTNQGLRSPLHF,TGTGCCAGCACCAACCAGGGATTACGCTCACCCCTCCACTTT
TRBD2,TRBV5-1,TRBJ2-7,-,16,CASSTGTSGTHSEQYF,TGCGCCAGCAGCACCGGGACTAGCGGGACTCATAGCGAGCAGTACTTC
TRBD1,TRBV4-1,TRBJ2-5,-,15,CASSRLQGLGETQYF,TGCGCCAGCAGCCGACTACAGGGGTTGGGTGAGACCCAGTACTTC
-,TRBV5-1,TRBJ1-2,-,14,CASSLGQSSYGYTF,TGCGCCAGCAGCTTGGGACAGTCGAGCTATGGCTACACCTTC
TRBD1,TRBV19,TRBJ1-6,-,15,CASSIRQGRNSPLHF,TGTGCCAGTAGTATTCGACAGGGACGGAATTCACCCCTCCACTTT
-,TRBV28,TRBJ1-4,-,15,CASSSLQVVREKLFF,TGCGCCAGCAGTTCACTACAGGTAGTGAGGGAAAAACTGTTTTTT
-,TRBV10-1,TRBJ2-7,-,16,CASSESRTAHSYEQYF,TGCGCCAGCAGTGAGTCCCGGACAGCCCACTCCTACGAGCAGTACTTC
-,TRBV15,TRBJ2-1,-,15,CATSSHMERTNEQFF,TGTGCCACCAGCAGCCACATGGAGCGGACAAATGAGCAGTTCTTC
TRBD2,TRBV2,TRBJ2-5,-,19,CASSYSWGLAGGSQETRYF,TGTGCCAGCAGTTACAGTTGGGGACTAGCGGGAGGTTCCCAAGAGACCCGGTACTTC
-,TRBV2,TRBJ1-2,-,16,CASSEALGGSSYGYTF,TGTGCCAGCAGTGAAGCGCTTGGGGGCAGCTCCTATGGCTACACCTTC
TRBD1,TRBV18,TRBJ2-7,-,14,CASSPGQGGREQYF,TGTGCCAGCTCACCAGGACAGGGAGGTAGGGAGCAGTACTTC
TRBD1,TRBV27,TRBJ2-3,-,16,CASRAEGTGGPDTQYF,TGTGCCAGCAGAGCCGAAGGGACAGGGGGCCCAGATACGCAGTATTTT
-,TRBV29-1,TRBJ2-5,-,12,CSVDRQQETQYF,TGCAGCGTTGATAGGCAACAAGAGACCCAGTACTTC
-,TRBV2,TRBJ1-2,-,14,CASSRSHGDYGYTF,TGTGCCAGCAGTAGATCCCACGGGGACTATGGCTACACCTTC
-,TRBV11-2,TRBJ2-3,-,15,CASSLARVSSDTQYF,TGTGCCAGCAGCTTAGCGAGAGTATCCTCAGATACGCAGTATTTT
TRBD2,TRBV14,TRBJ2-3,-,15,CASSLGLAGTDTQYF,TGTGCCAGCAGCCTGGGACTAGCGGGAACAGATACGCAGTATTTT
TRBD2,TRBV5-1,TRBJ2-1,-,15,CASSMGLAGYNEQFF,TGCGCCAGCAGTATGGGGCTAGCGGGGTACAATGAGCAGTTCTTC
-,TRBV30,TRBJ1-3,-,13,CAWSFVGGDTIYF,TGTGCCTGGAGTTTTGTGGGGGGAGACACCATATATTTT
-,TRBV19,TRBJ1-5,-,12,CASRQTDQPQHF,TGTGCCAGCAGACAGACGGATCAGCCCCAGCATTTT
TRBD2,TRBV29-1,TRBJ2-1,-,14,CSAYGTSGRNEQFF,TGCAGCGCTTACGGGACTAGCGGGAGAAATGAGCAGTTCTTC
-,TRBV7-2,TRBJ2-1,-,15,CASIFGTNSYNEQFF,TGTGCCAGCATCTTCGGGACGAACTCCTACAATGAGCAGTTCTTC
-,TRBV28,TRBJ1-2,-,11,CASGWYNGYTF,TGTGCCAGCGGCTGGTACAATGGCTACACCTTC
TRBD2,TRBV5-1,TRBJ2-7,-,15,CASSSLAGGPYEQYF,TGCGCCAGCAGCTCATTAGCGGGAGGGCCCTACGAGCAGTACTTC
TRBD1,TRBV7-7,TRBJ2-2,-,14,CASSGQGNTGELFF,TGTGCCAGCAGTGGACAGGGGAACACCGGGGAGCTGTTTTTT
-,TRBV7-6,TRBJ2-5,-,11,CASSFKETQYF,TGTGCCAGCAGCTTTAAGGAGACCCAGTACTTC
-,TRBV7-8,TRBJ2-2,-,15,CASSFRQANTGELFF,TGTGCCAGCAGCTTCCGACAGGCGAACACCGGGGAGCTGTTTTTT
TRBD2,TRBV4-3,TRBJ2-1,-,16,CASSQDWTSGSNEQFF,TGCGCCAGCAGCCAAGATTGGACTAGCGGGAGCAATGAGCAGTTCTTC
TRBD2,TRBV7-3,TRBJ2-1,-,16,CASSLQPGRAGNEQFF,TGTGCCAGCAGCCTCCAGCCCGGGAGGGCCGGAAATGAGCAGTTCTTC
-,TRBV4-2,TRBJ1-2,-,11,CASSQVGDYTF,TGTGCCAGCAGCCAGGTGGGAGACTACACCTTC
-,TRBV28,TRBJ2-2,-,15,CASSPGQRNTGELFF,TGTGCCAGCAGTCCGGGGCAGCGAAACACCGGGGAGCTGTTTTTT
TRBD2,TRBV27,TRBJ2-1,-,18,CASSSRFGLAGGYNEQFF,TGTGCCAGCAGTTCCCGTTTCGGTTTAGCGGGAGGCTACAATGAGCAGTTCTTC
TRBD2,TRBV13,TRBJ2-1,-,15,CASSRTSGINNEQFF,TGTGCCAGCAGCCGGACTAGCGGGATTAACAATGAGCAGTTCTTC
-,TRBV27,TRBJ1-5,-,15,CASSLALGGNQPQHF,TGTGCCAGCAGTTTAGCCCTAGGGGGGAATCAGCCCCAGCATTTT
-,TRBV30,TRBJ1-5,-,12,CAWSPSNQPQHF,TGTGCCTGGAGTCCTAGCAATCAGCCCCAGCATTTT
TRBD2,TRBV5-1,TRBJ2-1,-,14,CASSSGTSADEQFF,TGCGCCAGCAGCTCCGGGACTAGCGCCGATGAGCAGTTCTTC
TRBD2,TRBV5-8,TRBJ2-1,-,15,CASSPGTSVDNEQFF,TGTGCCAGCAGCCCGGGGACTAGCGTTGACAATGAGCAGTTCTTC
-,TRBV25-1,TRBJ2-1,-,14,CASSGQGLYNEQFF,TGTGCCAGCAGTGGACAGGGACTCTACAATGAGCAGTTCTTC
-,TRBV30,TRBJ2-4,many,13,CAWSDQGGGIQYF,TGTGCCTGGAGTGACCAGGGTGGCGGCATTCAGTACTTC
-,TRBV30,TRBJ1-4,-,15,CAWSVLGGFGEKLFF,TGTGCCTGGAGTGTACTGGGGGGCTTTGGTGAAAAACTGTTTTTT
-,TRBV18,TRBJ2-7,-,12,CASSSSSYEQYF,TGTGCCAGCTCATCCTCCTCCTACGAGCAGTACTTC
TRBD2,TRBV9,TRBJ2-1,many,15,CASSVSWTSGNEQFF,TGTGCCAGCAGCGTAAGTTGGACTAGCGGGAATGAGCAGTTCTTC
TRBD1,TRBV19,TRBJ1-1,-,16,CASSTSDRGPRTEAFF,TGTGCCAGTAGTACCTCCGACAGGGGGCCACGCACTGAAGCTTTCTTT
TRBD1,TRBV4-2,TRBJ1-4,-,16,CASSQNRGTTNEKLFF,TGTGCCAGCAGCCAAAACAGGGGCACAACTAATGAAAAACTGTTTTTT